This section outlines one T cell receptor beta chain sequence together with its context. Sequenced by immunoSEQ multiplex PCR; TCRdb stores in-frame clones only, minus some. The top ten hold around 3.8% of the sample, which has around 230,000 clones, 86% seen once. These data belong to a study of blood T cell repertoires in COVID-19. The sequence was obtained from a woman aged 40 to 55 with acute COVID-19. Material for sequencing was PBMCs or T cells enriched from blood (not recorded which).

The CDR3 DNA follows: TGTGCCAGCGGCCCGAGCAATCAGCCCCAGCATTTT. It translates to CASGPSNQPQHF. The rearrangement joins TRBV12-3 or TRBV12-4 to TRBJ1-5; no clear D. The CDR3 has 12 residues. With 8 bases removed from V and 1 base from J, the gap between germline ends came to 6 bases.